This TCR beta chain was sequenced during a study of CD4 T cells in relation to SARS-CoV-2 and coronaviruses. Study-wide results and limits: Monoreactive clones expanded significantly more to SARS-CoV-2 than crossreactive clones did.

Trimming removed 2 bases from V and 7 bases from J; junction bases left unmatched: 5. The CDR3 runs 15 residues. Germline V gene data show CDR1 as MGHRA and CDR2 as YSYEKL. To note about this clone: What it recognizes is unknown.

Generated by immunoSEQ multiplex PCR, the TCRdb table keeps only in-frame clones and is missing some. The table shows around 30,000 clones, with around 80% occurring only once. The receptor was derived from an adult with COVID-19. The chain combines TRBV4-1 with TRBJ1-2; TRBD1 aligns across 12 bases. The source material was memory CD4+ T cells from PBMCs, cultured in vitro. In nucleotides, the CDR3 is TGCGCCAGCAGCCAACCGGGACAGGGGGCTAGTGGCTACACCTTC. Its translation: CASSQPGQGASGYTF.